The T cell receptor (beta chain) described here comes from a study of cytomegalovirus exposure and HLA in healthy donors. Both 60 Vbeta primers and 13 Jbeta primers went into the PCR. Produced via immunoSEQ multiplex PCR; TCRdb's table is partial and in-frame only. The sample carries over 150,000 clones, roughly 80% recorded once. On this clone: The antigen remains undetermined.

Findings and limits, study-wide: In a later analysis, TCR beta V- and J-gene trimming showed a link to a missense DCLRE1C variant.

Germline V CDR1 and CDR2: SGDLS, YYNGEE. This CDR3 spans 16 amino acids. V gave up 3 bases and J gave up 4 bases; unmatched junction bases: 5. Sequencing was performed on PBMCs. The rearrangement links TRBV9 to TRBJ2-1, with 12 bases identical to TRBD2. The receptor comes from a woman aged 25 to 39 in good health and CMV-seropositive. CDR3 in amino acids: CASSARLAGVYNEQFF. The CDR3 bases are TGTGCCAGCAGCGCCCGACTAGCGGGGGTTTACAATGAGCAGTTCTTC.